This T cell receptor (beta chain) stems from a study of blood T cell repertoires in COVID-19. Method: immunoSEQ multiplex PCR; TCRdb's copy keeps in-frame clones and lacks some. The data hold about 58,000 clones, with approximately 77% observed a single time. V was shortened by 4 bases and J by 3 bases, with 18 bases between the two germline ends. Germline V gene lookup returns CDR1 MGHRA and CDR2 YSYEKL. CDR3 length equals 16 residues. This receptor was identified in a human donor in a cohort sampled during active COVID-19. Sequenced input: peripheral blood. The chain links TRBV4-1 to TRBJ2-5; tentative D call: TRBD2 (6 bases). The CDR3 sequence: CASSPLSAGRKETQYF. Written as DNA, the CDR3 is TGCGCCAGCAGCCCATTATCGGCGGGGCGAAAAGAGACCCAGTACTTC.